What follows is one T cell receptor beta chain and its context. This record belongs to a study of cytomegalovirus exposure and HLA in healthy donors. Unmatched junction bases numbered 2, after V lost 1 base and J lost 2 bases. Looked up from germline, CDR1 is SGHTA and CDR2 is FQGNSA. This CDR3 contains 14 residues. It was with 60 Vbeta and 13 Jbeta primers that the PCR ran. Sequencing used immunoSEQ multiplex PCR; TCRdb keeps in-frame clones, though not all of them. The sample carries approximately 160,000 clones, around 72% recorded once. The gene calls are TRBV7-2 and TRBJ2-7; 7 bases map to TRBD1. This sequence originates from a man aged 50-60 years in good health and CMV-seronegative. Input material: PBMCs. This CDR3 is CASSLVQGAYEQYF. The DNA for the CDR3 is TGTGCCAGCAGCTTAGTTCAGGGGGCCTACGAGCAGTACTTC.